Listed here are 18 T cell receptor beta chains from one sample, sequenced in a study of T cell repertoires in cytomegalovirus infection. What these receptors recognize is not known. MiXCR was run by TCRdb on the reads, yielding one entry per CDR3 protein. Among roughly 500,000 distinct CDR3 sequences listed, around a third were seen once. Sample: cultured PBMCs, taken from culture after CMV antigen stimulation. Receptors originate from a human donor in good health (CMV status not recorded). Some clones in this sample may be carry-over from other donors' samples.

Only a few counts were recorded for this clonotype. The chain combines TRBV28 with TRBJ2-3; D remains unclear. The CDR3 is made up of 14 amino acids. Germline V gene data show CDR1 as MDHEN and CDR2 as SYDVKM. V was shortened by 5 bases and J by 2 bases, with 11 bases between the two germline ends. CDR3 nucleotide sequence: TGTGCCAGCAGTCCCTCGGTGGCCACAGATACGCAGTATTTT. Encoded protein: CASSPSVATDTQYF.

The V call is TRBV7-2, the J call TRBJ1-1; 7 positions agree with TRBD1. Trimming cost V 5 bases and J 0 bases; bases outside gene matches: 3. The CDR3 extends over 14 amino acids. The germline CDR1 and CDR2 sequences are SGHTA and FQGNSA. The CDR3: CTSSPTGMNTEAFF. Written as DNA, the CDR3 is TGTACCAGCAGCCCGACAGGGATGAACACTGAAGCTTTCTTT.

The chain couples TRBV6-1 to TRBJ1-3, with D perhaps TRBD1 (6 bases). Trimming removed 7 bases at V and 4 bases at J, with 29 bases between. The CDR3 spans 19 residues. Germline V lookup: CDR1 MNHNS, CDR2 SASEGT. CDR3 bases: TGTGCCAGCATCGGAAGCGGCCGGGGGGGCTTCGGTCTGGGAAACACCATATATTTT. It translates to CASIGSGRGGFGLGNTIYF.

This rearrangement joins TRBV5-1 to TRBJ2-2; weak D call: TRBD2 (6 bases). The CDR3 runs to 17 residues. The V gene's germline CDR1 is SGHRS and CDR2 YFSETQ. Trimming took off 2 bases at V and 4 bases at J, with 18 bases between the two ends. As DNA, the CDR3 is TGCGCCAGCAGCTTACAGACGGTTATCGGGGGCACCGGGGAGCTGTTTTTT. Translation gives CASSLQTVIGGTGELFF.

This rearrangement joins TRBV7-2 to TRBJ2-3; 7 positions agree with TRBD2. V lost 4 bases and J lost 13; bases outside the gene matches: 11. Germline loops: CDR1 SGHTA, CDR2 FQGNSA. This CDR3 has 13 amino acids. CDR3 in amino acids: CASSSTALADKYF. The CDR3 nucleotides read TGTGCCAGCAGCTCAACTGCCCTAGCGGACAAGTATTTT. The variable domain in full, with the rest retrieved from reference TRBV7-2 and TRBJ2-3, is GAGVSQSPSNKVTEKGKDVELRCDPISGHTALYWYRQSLGQGLEFLIYFQGNSAPDKSGLPSDRFSAERTGGSVSTLTIQRTQQEDSAVYLCASSSTALADKYFGPGTRLTVL.

This rearrangement joins TRBV20-1 to TRBJ2-7; TRBD2 agrees at 15 bases. Germline assignment: CDR1 DFQATT and CDR2 SNEGSKA (reference sequence). V dropped 0 bases and J dropped 7; count of bases not matched to a gene: 10. This CDR3 region has 17 residues. CDR3 bases: TGCAGTGCTAGAGAATTGGGACTAGCGGGAGGTTTTACTGAGCAGTACTTC. Its translation: CSARELGLAGGFTEQYF.

This chain connects TRBV19 to TRBJ2-3; 7 bases are a match to TRBD2. The CDR3 loop spans 16 amino acids. Germline values: CDR1 LNHDA, CDR2 SQIVND (reference sequence). The V and J ends lost 3 bases and 5 bases, in that order; junction bases with no gene match: 11. The CDR3 here is CASSIGASGFEDTQYF. CDR3 DNA sequence: TGTGCCAGTAGTATCGGAGCTAGCGGTTTTGAAGATACGCAGTATTTT. Together with reference TRBV19 and TRBJ2-3, the CDR3 gives the full variable domain: DGGITQSPKYLFRKEGQNVTLSCEQNLNHDAMYWYRQDPGQGLRLIYYSQIVNDFQKGDIAEGYSVSREKKESFPLTVTSAQKNPTAFYLCASSIGASGFEDTQYFGPGTRLTVL.

This clonotype has only a few counts. The J gene is TRBJ2-5, the V gene TRBV7-2; D tentatively fits TRBD1 or TRBD2 (5 bases each). The V end was cut by 4 bases, the J end by 1 base, with 10 bases between. The germline gives CDR1 SGHTA, CDR2 FQGNSA. CDR3 size: 14 residues. The CDR3, as DNA: TGTGCCAGCAGCTCCGGGGCCGTCCAAGAGACCCAGTACTTC. It translates to CASSSGAVQETQYF.

The rearrangement uses TRBV6-1 and TRBJ2-1, with 11 nucleotides matching TRBD2. The CDR3 runs 15 residues. Germline V gene lookup returns CDR1 MNHNS and CDR2 SASEGT. Losses at the gene ends were 6 bases for V and 2 bases for J; bases not matched to a gene: 3. CDR3 in amino acids: CASRKLAGAYNEQFF. The CDR3 DNA reads TGTGCCAGCAGGAAACTAGCGGGAGCCTACAATGAGCAGTTCTTC.

This clonotype appeared a few times. V is TRBV28 and J is TRBJ1-5, with D possibly being TRBD1 (6 bases). The CDR3 extends over 13 amino acids. Germline V gives CDR1 MDHEN, CDR2 SYDVKM. The ends were cut back, 6 bases at V and 7 bases at J, with 13 bases in the middle. In DNA, the CDR3 is TGTGCCAGCAGGAACAGGGTAGGCCAGCCCCAGCATTTT. Its protein product is CASRNRVGQPQHF. The full variable domain, rest sourced from reference TRBV28 and TRBJ1-5, is DVKVTQSSRYLVKRTGEKVFLECVQDMDHENMFWYRQDPGLGLRLIYFSYDVKMKEKGDIPEGYSVSREKKERFSLILESASTNQTSMYLCASRNRVGQPQHFGDGTRLSIL.

This clonotype appeared a few times. This chain connects TRBV7-2 to TRBJ1-2, with D hard to call. Germline CDR1 reads SGHTA; CDR2 reads FQGNSA. With 5 bases removed from V and 5 bases from J, the gap between germline ends came to 12 bases. This CDR3 has 13 amino acids. The CDR3: CASSPDGLYGYTF. In DNA, the CDR3 is TGTGCCAGCAGCCCAGACGGATTGTATGGCTACACCTTC. The complete variable domain, with remaining parts taken from reference TRBV7-2 and TRBJ1-2, reads GAGVSQSPSNKVTEKGKDVELRCDPISGHTALYWYRQSLGQGLEFLIYFQGNSAPDKSGLPSDRFSAERTGGSVSTLTIQRTQQEDSAVYLCASSPDGLYGYTFGSGTRLTVV.

The chain is built from TRBV28 and TRBJ1-2; 11 bases fit TRBD1. The CDR3 is 17 residues long. Germline-derived CDR1 and CDR2 are MDHEN and SYDVKM. After removal of 5 bases from V and 4 bases from J, the junction contained 12 bases not matched to a gene. CDR3 nucleotide sequence: TGTGCCAGCAGTCCACTGACTCGGACAGGGGGCTCCTATGGCTACACCTTC. It codes for CASSPLTRTGGSYGYTF.

This clonotype appeared a few times. The chain carries TRBV27 and TRBJ1-2; D is perhaps TRBD1 (6 bases). Trimming took off 5 bases at V and 7 bases at J, with 14 bases between the two ends. The CDR3 loop spans 13 amino acids. Germline V gives CDR1 MNHEY, CDR2 SMNVEV (reference sequence). The CDR3 DNA sequence: TGTGCCAGCAGTCCGGACAGCAGAGGTGGCTACACCTTC. This sequence encodes CASSPDSRGGYTF.

This chain connects TRBV19 to TRBJ2-7; D ambiguous. The germline V gene encodes CDR1 LNHDA and CDR2 SQIVND (reference sequence). CDR3 size: 17 residues. With 5 bases removed from V and 3 bases from J, the gap between germline ends came to 23 bases. CDR3 loop: CASSFSDPNFHVYEQYF. CDR3 nucleotide sequence: TGTGCCAGTAGTTTCTCAGACCCAAACTTTCATGTCTACGAGCAGTACTTC.

V is TRBV4-1 and J is TRBJ2-3; TRBD2 matches 7 bases. This CDR3 is 13 amino acids long. The germline V gene has CDR1 MGHRA and CDR2 YSYEKL. Trimming cost V 4 bases and J 9 bases; bases outside gene matches: 7. CDR3 nucleotide sequence: TGCGCCAGCAGCCCCCCTTGGGGAGGGACGCAGTATTTT. It codes for CASSPPWGGTQYF.

The chain has TRBV7-2 and TRBJ2-7, with D unclear. Germline V gives CDR1 SGHTA, CDR2 FQGNSA. This CDR3 comprises 13 residues. The CDR3 spells CASSPTAHYEQHV. The CDR3 DNA is TGTGCCAGCAGCCCCACTGCGCACTACGAGCAGCACGTC.

This clonotype was recorded a few times. The V call is TRBV27, the J call TRBJ1-6; D perhaps matches TRBD1 (5 bases). Germline assignment: CDR1 MNHEY and CDR2 SMNVEV (reference sequence). This CDR3 spans 14 amino acids. V was pared by 3 bases and J by 6 bases, with 9 bases between. The CDR3 here is CASSFRDPNSPLHF. DNA for the CDR3: TGTGCCAGCAGTTTCCGGGACCCTAATTCACCCCTCCACTTT.

This clonotype turned up a few times. The chain carries TRBV30 and TRBJ1-1; D is perhaps TRBD1 (6 bases). V was pared by 3 bases and J by 1 base, with 6 bases between. Germline V gene lookup returns CDR1 GTSNPN and CDR2 SVGIG (reference sequence). CDR3 length equals 12 residues. CDR3 bases: TGTGCCTGGAGGACAGGGAACACTGAAGCTTTCTTT. Translation gives CAWRTGNTEAFF.